These T cell receptor beta chains were read from a single sample in a study of T cell responses to AZD1222 COVID-19 vaccine. This table comes from immunoSEQ multiplex PCR, and its TCRdb copy is limited to in-frame clones, with some not included. This sample has about 150,000 clones, with 85% to 95% found just once. The sample here was peripheral blood, taken on day 0 of AZD1222 vaccination. These TCRs come from an adult in good health. Both conserved end residues are part of each CDR3. A D gene is named only where the DNA matches it firmly. Size values are once, few and many counts, or a class for expanded clones, and some rows have none.

NA,TRBV30,TRBJ2-7,TRBD2,TGTGCCTGGAGTGAGGGTGGGAGGGCCCTCGAGGAGCAGTACTTC,CAWSEGGRALEEQYF
NA,TRBV5-1,TRBJ1-5,NA,TGCGCCAGCAGCTTGCAGCCTCGGGATAGCAATCAGCCCCAGCATTTT,CASSLQPRDSNQPQHF
NA,TRBV7-2,TRBJ1-4,NA,TGTGCCAGCAGCCCCAGGGCGGGACATAATGAAAAACTGTTTTTT,CASSPRAGHNEKLFF
NA,TRBV7-2,TRBJ2-7,NA,TGTGCCAGCAGCTTAGGGACAGTCACCTACGAGCAGTACTTC,CASSLGTVTYEQYF
NA,TRBV14,TRBJ2-3,TRBD2,TGTGCCAGCAGCCAGAAGGGACTAGCGGGGGGCCTCACAGATACGCAGTATTTT,CASSQKGLAGGLTDTQYF
once,TRBV7-8,TRBJ2-1,NA,TGTGCCAGCAGCTTACGAGTCACCGACAATGAGCAGTTCTTC,CASSLRVTDNEQFF
NA,TRBV6-5,TRBJ1-2,NA,TGTGCCAGCAGTTACTCCCTCGGGGGGGCGGAGGATGGCTACACCTTC,CASSYSLGGAEDGYTF
NA,TRBV2,TRBJ2-1,NA,TGTGCCAGCCGCGGGACAAACAATGAGCAGTTCTTC,CASRGTNNEQFF
NA,TRBV4-2,TRBJ2-1,NA,TGTGCCAGCAGCCAAGATGTGGCTAGCCTGGAGAATGAGCAGTTCTTC,CASSQDVASLENEQFF
NA,TRBV6-6,TRBJ1-5,TRBD1,TGTGCCAGCAGAGGACAGGGCGATCAGCCCCAGCATTTT,CASRGQGDQPQHF
NA,TRBV28,TRBJ2-3,NA,TGTGCCAGCAGTTTATTGGTGCGGTCGTCTAGCACAGATACGCAGTATTTT,CASSLLVRSSSTDTQYF
NA,TRBV29-1,TRBJ2-7,NA,TGCAGCGCCGCCGAGGCAGGGACCTTATCCTACGAGCAGTACTTC,CSAAEAGTLSYEQYF
NA,TRBV28,TRBJ2-3,TRBD1,TGTGCCAGCAGTTACATAGGACAGGGGAGTACAGATACGCAGTATTTT,CASSYIGQGSTDTQYF
NA,TRBV7-9,TRBJ1-4,NA,TGTGCCAGCAGCCAGGGGCCCGGGGGAAATGAAAAACTGTTTTTT,CASSQGPGGNEKLFF
once,TRBV7-2,TRBJ1-3,NA,TGTGCCAGCAGCTCTACAAGGGGAAAGAGCACCATATATTTT,CASSSTRGKSTIYF
NA,TRBV4-2,TRBJ2-1,TRBD2,TGTGCCAGCAGCCTCGCGACTAGCGGACCGTACAATGAGCAGTTCTTC,CASSLATSGPYNEQFF
NA,TRBV14,TRBJ2-3,NA,TGTGCCAGCAGCCAACGTGGGCAGGGGTCAGATACGCAGTATTTT,CASSQRGQGSDTQYF
NA,TRBV3-1/TRBV3-2,TRBJ1-2,NA,TGTGCCAGCAGCGGCTCCGGGGGTAACTATGGCTACACCTTC,CASSGSGGNYGYTF
NA,TRBV5-6,TRBJ2-5,NA,TGTGCCAGCAGCGGCGGACGGATGGAAGAGACCCAGTACTTC,CASSGGRMEETQYF
NA,TRBV5-6,TRBJ1-6,TRBD1,TGTGCCAGCAGCCCACGGACAGGATCCTATTCACCCCTCCACTTT,CASSPRTGSYSPLHF
NA,TRBV11-2,TRBJ2-3,TRBD2,TGTGCCAGCAGCCCGATCACGGGGGGGGGCTGGACAGATACGCAGTATTTT,CASSPITGGGWTDTQYF
NA,TRBV6-2/TRBV6-3,TRBJ2-3,NA,TGTGCCAGCAGTTACGGCAGACTACCCACAGATACGCAGTATTTT,CASSYGRLPTDTQYF
NA,TRBV6-1,TRBJ1-2,NA,TGTGCCAGCAGTGAATGGGGGGGGGATGGCTACACCTTC,CASSEWGGDGYTF
NA,TRBV24-1,TRBJ2-7,TRBD2,TGTGCCACCATTTCGCCCGGGACTAGCGGCTCCTACGAGCAGTACTTC,CATISPGTSGSYEQYF
NA,TRBV6-4,TRBJ2-1,TRBD1,TGTGCCAGCAGTGGAGGAGCCGGGACAGGGTCCAATGAGCAGTTCTTC,CASSGGAGTGSNEQFF
NA,TRBV6-1,TRBJ1-1,TRBD1,TGTGCCAGCAGTGAAGGGGATAGGACAGGGAGGATTCGGGACACTGAAGCTTTCTTT,CASSEGDRTGRIRDTEAFF
NA,TRBV5-1,TRBJ1-2,NA,TGCGCCAGCAGCTTGGAACGTGCTAACTATGGCTACACCTTC,CASSLERANYGYTF
NA,TRBV5-1,TRBJ2-3,TRBD2,TGCGCCAGTGGACTAGCGGGAGTGGGAGGGCCAGATACGCAGTATTTT,CASGLAGVGGPDTQYF
NA,TRBV7-9,TRBJ2-1,NA,TGTGCCAGCAGCTTGGGCCGGGGGAGCAATGAGCAGTTCTTC,CASSLGRGSNEQFF
NA,TRBV6-4,TRBJ2-1,NA,TGTGCCAGCAGTGACCCCCCTAATGAGCAGTTCTTC,CASSDPPNEQFF
NA,TRBV25-1,TRBJ1-4,NA,TGTGCCAGCAGTCCCGCGGGCAGGGGAAATGAAAAACTGTTTTTT,CASSPAGRGNEKLFF
once,TRBV4-1,TRBJ1-2,NA,TGCGCCAGCAGCTTAGTTTTTCGGCAACCTGAGGGGTATGGCTACACCTTC,CASSLVFRQPEGYGYTF
NA,TRBV11-2,TRBJ1-2,NA,TGTGCCAGCAGCCCCCTGGCCACAGGGTACTATGGCTACACCTTC,CASSPLATGYYGYTF